This TCR beta chain was found in a study of shared clonotypes between healthy human individuals (dated by TCRdb to about 2020). As for the study more broadly: A few men and a couple of women, aged 18 to 49 years, made up the cohort. For each donor, three plates each were used for CD4 naive and CD4 memory, two plates were used for CD8 naive, and one plate was used for CD8 memory. Blood TCR repertoires of about five healthy adults were deeply sequenced to estimate repertoire size and the extent of clonotype sharing between individuals. To increase sequencing depth and limit assay-specific biases, different laboratories used diverse techniques to prepare libraries and sequence TCR repertoires. Per donor, leukapheresis produced somewhere between about 0.8 and 9 billion PBMCs.

A remark on this clone: The antigen it recognizes is unknown. Base qualities are not recorded, but no much larger clone differs from it by a single base.

What the authors observed across the whole study: Compared with non-shared clonotypes, clonotypes shared by all four sorted-subset donors had higher generation probabilities. Roughly 5.2% of naive CD4, 3.5% of naive CD8, about 2.5% of memory CD4, and more than 0.35% of memory CD8 clonotypes were shared across several donors. Sampling was restricted to blood, and TCR repertoires in tissue are likely to differ from TCR repertoires in blood. The small number of donors limited the genetic and exposure-history diversity represented. Incomplete sequencing was indicated by rarefaction of sorted-subset datasets, despite the large sequencing depth. Larger estimated clonotype richness was generally found for naive subsets than for memory subsets. Pairwise subsampling led to the expectation that sequencing depth would affect the degree of clonotype sharing among donors.

For the CD8 naive samples, CD45RO-negative cells were positively selected for CCR7, yielding a CD45RA+CCR7+ population from which TemRA cells were excluded. Donors were healthy HIV-negative adults with no recently reported acute infections or vaccinations. Every donor was a Caucasian adult residing in Nashville, Tennessee, USA. After blood collection by leukapheresis, PBMCs were isolated using Ficoll-Histopaque density gradient centrifugation and then cryopreserved in the vapor phase of liquid nitrogen. Purity and quantity of every magnetically sorted T cell population were checked by analytical flow cytometry. From each sorted fraction, genomic DNA was isolated and quantified by UV absorbance on a Nanodrop 2000c. TCR CDR3 regions were amplified from genomic DNA by multiplex PCR using the deep immunoSEQ assay. Genomic DNA extracted from each cell subset was distributed evenly over all wells of several immunoSEQ 96-well plates, and each plate served as one replicate. For sorted subsets, approximately 210 ng genomic DNA, equal to 25,000 to 35,000 T cell genomes, was loaded into each replicate PCR. Purified libraries were measured with a Qubit 3.0 fluorometer, size-checked on a Bioanalyzer 2100, and measured again with the KAPA Library Quantification kit. Each immunoSEQ 96-well plate was sequenced on its own single-read 150-cycle Illumina NextSeq 550 flow cell. Concerning the study's data processing: Because only junctional sequences without quality scores were contained in the immunoSEQ output, filtering matching that applied to full-length reads could not be performed. To assign V/J genes and CDR3, sequences were annotated against IMGT germline references using PyIR, a Python wrapper for IgBLAST v1.9. Reads with weak V/J assignments (E-value above 1e-6), missing CDR3, stop codons, out-of-frame junctions, or ambiguous translated residues were removed. V3J clonotypes were defined by identical inferred V gene, J gene, and CDR3 amino acid sequence. To compute the percentage overlap between repertoires, the number of shared unique clonotypes was divided by the size of the smaller repertoire. Repertoire richness was assessed with RTK rarefaction, the Chao1 estimator, and Recon v2.1 estimates of unobserved clonotypes. For all TCRbeta clonotypes obtained by the gDNA method from a few donors, generation probabilities were computed with OLGA. This is the immuneACCESS table as TCRdb keeps it, with only in-frame sequences that have V and J called. A part of the clones is gone; compared with another copy, unresolved V genes explain less than half, and the rest is unexplained. Clonal size and the V and J genes are those of that table, whereas D and trimming came from the DNA. This sample has nearly 2 million clones in its table, and about 95% of those were observed once. The top ten constitute under 1.5% of the sample.

Input material: naive CD8+ T cells sorted from blood. Explained via the paper, the cell subset or site label denotes: CD45RA+CCR7+. This receptor was obtained from a man younger than 35 in good health.

The CDR3 here reads CASSYDRGVAGELFF. The nucleotide sequence reads as follows: TGTGCCAGCAGTTACGATCGGGGGGTCGCCGGGGAGCTGTTTTTT. The chain couples TRBV6-6 to TRBJ2-2; TRBD2 aligns with 7 central bases. The germline V gene (reference sequence) supplies CDR1 MNHNY and CDR2 SVGAGI. There are 15 amino acids in the CDR3, from cysteine to phenylalanine inclusive. Of all the DNA, just the CDR3 is kept, 45 bases in frame from base 1. At the junction V is shortened by 2 bases and J by 6 bases; bases outside the gene matches: 6.